These 23 T cell receptor beta chains were all obtained from the same sample, sequenced in a study of T cell responses to AZD1222 COVID-19 vaccine. Measured with immunoSEQ multiplex PCR; TCRdb has only the in-frame clones, and not every one. The sample comprises more than 150,000 clones, 75% to 90% of which are singletons, and about a tenth rests with the top ten. The sequences come from peripheral blood, collected 28 days after the second AZD1222 dose. The receptors shown here come from an adult who received the AZD1222 COVID-19 vaccine.

This clone was recorded once. The rearrangement links TRBV18 to TRBJ1-1; D remains ambiguous. Germline CDR1 is KGHSH and CDR2 is LQKENI. Trimming stripped 3 bases from V and 8 bases from J, with 10 bases between. There are 12 residues in the CDR3. The CDR3 DNA reads TGTGCCAGCTCACCCTACCAAGGGGAAGCTTTCTTT. Amino acid sequence: CASSPYQGEAFF.

The chain recombines TRBV23-1 with TRBJ2-7; possible D gene TRBD1, 5 bases. TRBV23-1 is known as an ORF, though its function is uncertain. The CDR3 consists of 15 residues. The V and J ends lost 7 bases and 3 bases respectively, with 19 bases between them. CDR3 nucleotides: TGCGCCAGCACCAGCCGGGTACAGGACGACTACGAGCAGTACTTC. Amino acid sequence: CASTSRVQDDYEQYF.

This chain links TRBV28 with TRBJ1-5; 8 positions match TRBD1. This CDR3 spans 16 amino acids. V shed 6 bases, J shed 7 bases, and the junction held 14 bases outside the gene matches. The germline CDR1 and CDR2 sequences are MDHEN and SYDVKM. In DNA, the CDR3 is TGTGCCAGCAGCCCTGGACAGGGAGAGTTTGGCCAGCCCCAGCATTTT. It is translated as CASSPGQGEFGQPQHF.

This clone occurred once. This chain links TRBV21-1 with TRBJ2-1; the table's D call TRBD2 went unverified against the DNA. TRBV21-1 is a known pseudogene. The length of the CDR3 is 11 residues. The CDR3 spells CASSKRREQFF. The CDR3 DNA reads as TGTGCCAGCAGCAAACGGCGGGAGCAGTTCTTC.

This clone has more than one count but fewer than ten. For the CDR3, the DNA is TGTGCCACCAGCGGGACTAGCGGGAGTAGGATCGATGAGCAGTTCTTC. It specifies CATSGTSGSRIDEQFF. This chain connects TRBV15 to TRBJ2-1, with TRBD2 identical over 14 bases. Trimming at V came to 5 bases and at J to 8 bases, leaving 8 bases not matched to a gene. The CDR3 extends over 16 amino acids. Germline V CDR1 and CDR2: LNHNV, YYDKDF (reference sequence).

This sequence joins TRBV5-1 and TRBJ2-2; D is possibly TRBD1 (5 bases). Germline assignment: CDR1 SGHRS and CDR2 YFSETQ. This CDR3 comprises 16 residues. Trimming left V 4 bases short and J 3 bases short, with 16 bases between. Here the CDR3 reads CASSITRASYTGELFF. CDR3 DNA: TGCGCCAGCAGCATCACCAGGGCGTCGTACACCGGGGAGCTGTTTTTT. The variable domain in full, completed from reference TRBV5-1 and TRBJ2-2, reads KAGVTQTPRYLIKTRGQQVTLSCSPISGHRSVSWYQQTPGQGLQFLFEYFSETQRNKGNFPGRFSGRQFSNSRSEMNVSTLELGDSALYLCASSITRASYTGELFFGEGSRLTVL.

The chain combines TRBV15 with TRBJ1-6; tentative D call: TRBD1 (6 bases). Germline CDR1 and CDR2: LNHNV and YYDKDF (reference sequence). Trimming took 6 bases from V and 7 from J, leaving 10 bases between them. The CDR3 is made up of 13 amino acids. CDR3 in amino acids: CATSRGENSPLHF. Here the CDR3 DNA reads TGTGCCACCAGTAGGGGGGAAAATTCACCCCTCCACTTT.

The chain joins TRBV18 to TRBJ2-5, with D unclear. The CDR3 consists of 14 residues. In germline, CDR1 is KGHSH, CDR2 LQKENI. V was trimmed by 2 bases and J by 1 base, leaving 8 bases between them. CDR3 nucleotide sequence: TGTGCCAGCTCACCAACCCGGGCCCAAGAGACCCAGTACTTC. Its translation is CASSPTRAQETQYF.

The V and J genes are TRBV11-2 and TRBJ1-5, with 9 bases lining up with TRBD1. J was trimmed by 6 bases and V by 5 bases; bases with no gene match: 11. There are 16 residues in the CDR3. Germline V lookup: CDR1 SGHAT, CDR2 FQNNGV. The CDR3 sequence is CASSPRTGAYTQPQHF. CDR3 bases: TGTGCCAGCAGCCCCCGGACAGGGGCTTACACTCAGCCCCAGCATTTT.

V and J are TRBV5-4 and TRBJ2-7, with a tentative D call TRBD2 (5 bases). This CDR3 contains 15 residues. The V gene lost 5 bases and the J gene lost 5 bases, with 20 bases spanning the gap. In germline, CDR1 is SGHNT, CDR2 YYREEE (reference sequence). The CDR3 DNA reads as TGTGCCAGCAGGCCGAGCGTGCAGGAGGAAAACGAGCAGTACTTC. Protein sequence: CASRPSVQEENEQYF.

Note on this clone: Within the sample, other DNA sequences also encode this same CDR3. DNA for the CDR3: TGTGCCAGCAGCCCACAGGGCAGCAATCAGCCCCAGCATTTT. It is translated as CASSPQGSNQPQHF. The chain employs TRBV11-2 and TRBJ1-5; tentatively, D is TRBD1 (6 bases). Per the germline V gene, CDR1 is SGHAT and CDR2 is FQNNGV. V was clipped by 5 bases and J by 1 base, with 9 bases between them. The CDR3 length is 14 residues. The variable domain in full, completed from reference TRBV11-2 and TRBJ1-5, reads EAGVAQSPRYKIIEKRQSVAFWCNPISGHATLYWYQQILGQGPKLLIQFQNNGVVDDSQLPKDRFSAERLKGVDSTLKIQPAKLEDSAVYLCASSPQGSNQPQHFGDGTRLSIL.

The chain recombines TRBV4-2 with TRBJ2-1; TRBD2 agrees at 11 bases. The CDR3 totals 14 residues. V shed 1 base, J shed 9 bases, and the junction held 2 bases outside the gene matches. The germline CDR1 and CDR2 sequences are LGHNA and YNFKEQ. The CDR3 DNA reads as TGTGCCAGCAGCCAAGGGGGACTAGCGGTTGAGCAGTTCTTC. This translates into CASSQGGLAVEQFF.

The chain carries TRBV10-1 and TRBJ2-1; 11 nucleotides agree with TRBD2. V shed 0 bases, J shed 0 bases, and the junction held 13 bases outside the gene matches. CDR3 size: 21 residues. Germline loops: CDR1 WNHNN, CDR2 SYGVQD (reference sequence). The DNA for the CDR3 is TGCGCCAGCAGTGAGTCGGCTAGCGGGAGGCGACCGCGGAGCTCCTACAATGAGCAGTTCTTC. It encodes CASSESASGRRPRSSYNEQFF.

The table lists this clone with a count of one. The rearrangement links TRBV15 to TRBJ1-4, with D unresolved. CDR3 size: 12 residues. In germline, CDR1 is LNHNV, CDR2 YYDKDF (reference sequence). V was pared by 3 bases and J by 4 bases, with 3 bases between. CDR3 bases: TGTGCCACCAGCAGGGGTAATGAAAAACTGTTTTTT. Encoded protein: CATSRGNEKLFF.

The chain employs TRBV7-2 and TRBJ2-6; TRBD2 is a possible D gene (6 bases). The CDR3 length is 16 residues. The V end lost 5 bases, the J end lost 4 bases, and 15 bases lay between the germline ends. From germline, CDR1 is SGHTA and CDR2 FQGNSA. CDR3 nucleotides: TGTGCCAGCAGCCCAATACTAGCTACAGGGGCCAACGTCCTGACTTTC. Its protein is CASSPILATGANVLTF.

This clone was detected only once. The V and J genes are TRBV2 and TRBJ2-3; no firm D call. Germline V gene sequence: CDR1 SNHLY, CDR2 FYNNEI. The CDR3 consists of 12 residues. Trimming left V 6 bases short and J 8 bases short, with 12 bases between. The DNA of the CDR3 is TGTGCCAGCAGCGGATCTTCGGGTACGCAGTATTTT. The encoded protein is CASSGSSGTQYF.

This clone was found once. The chain recombines TRBV7-9 with TRBJ1-2; TRBD1 might be the D (5 bases). From germline, CDR1 is SEHNR and CDR2 FQNEAQ (reference sequence). Between the trimmed V and J ends, which lost 8 bases and 7 bases, there was a span of 23 bases. The length of the CDR3 is 15 residues. The CDR3, as DNA: TGTGCCAGCCGGAAGGGAGGGGCAATGCCTAGTGGCTACACCTTC. It yields the protein CASRKGGAMPSGYTF.

J is TRBJ2-1 and V is TRBV18; 14 bases are shared with TRBD2. V was pared by 1 base and J by 12 bases, with 5 bases of the junction left unmatched. The CDR3 sequence is 15 residues long. Germline V gene data show CDR1 as KGHSH and CDR2 as LQKENI. In DNA, the CDR3 is TGTGCCAGCTCACCACACGGGACTAGCGGGAGTGTGCAGTTCTTC. It encodes CASSPHGTSGSVQFF.

The gene calls are TRBV28 and TRBJ1-1; weak D call: TRBD1 (6 bases). This CDR3 spans 12 amino acids. V gave up 5 bases and J gave up 11 bases, with 15 bases separating them. Germline CDR1 and CDR2: MDHEN and SYDVKM. The CDR3 DNA reads TGTGCCAGCAGTGCAACAGGGAGAACGGCTTTCTTT. Translating it yields CASSATGRTAFF.

The chain employs TRBV5-1 and TRBJ2-1; 10 bases map to TRBD2. The V segment lost 0 bases and the J segment 3 bases; nucleotides outside the gene matches: 6. The CDR3 totals 17 residues. The germline CDR1 and CDR2 sequences are SGHRS and YFSETQ. CDR3 in DNA: TGCGCCAGCAGCTTGGGGCCGGGACTAGCGAACTACAATGAGCAGTTCTTC. This sequence encodes CASSLGPGLANYNEQFF. The full variable domain, in which reference TRBV5-1 and TRBJ2-1 provide the parts outside the CDR3, is KAGVTQTPRYLIKTRGQQVTLSCSPISGHRSVSWYQQTPGQGLQFLFEYFSETQRNKGNFPGRFSGRQFSNSRSEMNVSTLELGDSALYLCASSLGPGLANYNEQFFGPGTRLTVL.

The genes are TRBV19 and TRBJ1-5, with a weak D call TRBD1 (5 bases). Trimming removed 6 bases from V and 6 bases from J, with 9 bases in between. Germline V CDR1 and CDR2: LNHDA, SQIVND (reference sequence). The CDR3 has 12 amino acids. In DNA form, the CDR3 reads TGTGCCAGTAGGGGGACGTCTCAGCCCCAGCATTTT. Protein: CASRGTSQPQHF.

This rearrangement joins TRBV4-1 to TRBJ2-7; D may be TRBD2 (6 bases). The V gene lost 3 bases and the J gene lost 4 bases, with 10 bases spanning the gap. The CDR3 sequence is 13 residues long. In germline, CDR1 is MGHRA, CDR2 YSYEKL. The CDR3 sequence: CASSHPGGYEQYF. The CDR3 DNA reads as TGCGCCAGCAGCCACCCCGGAGGGTACGAGCAGTACTTC.

The chain recombines TRBV3-1 (or the pseudogene TRBV3-2) with TRBJ1-5; D not resolved. The CDR3 is 14 amino acids. Germline loops: CDR1 LGHDT, CDR2 YNNKEL (reference sequence). V dropped 3 bases and J dropped 6 bases, with 12 bases sitting between them. The CDR3 sequence: CASSQSSRGQPQHF. The CDR3 DNA follows: TGTGCCAGCAGCCAGTCCTCCCGAGGTCAGCCCCAGCATTTT.